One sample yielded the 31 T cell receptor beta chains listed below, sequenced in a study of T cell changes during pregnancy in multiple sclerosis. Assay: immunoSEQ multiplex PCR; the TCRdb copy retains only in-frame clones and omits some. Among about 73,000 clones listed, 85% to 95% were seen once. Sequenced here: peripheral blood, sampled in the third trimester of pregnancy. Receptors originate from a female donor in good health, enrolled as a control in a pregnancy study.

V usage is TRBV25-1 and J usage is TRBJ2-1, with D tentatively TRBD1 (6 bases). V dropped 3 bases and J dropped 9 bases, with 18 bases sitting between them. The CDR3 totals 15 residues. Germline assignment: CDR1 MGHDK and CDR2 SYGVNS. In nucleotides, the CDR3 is TGTGCCAGCAGTGATGGACAGCGCTTCTTTCGTGAGCAGTTCTTC. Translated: CASSDGQRFFREQFF.

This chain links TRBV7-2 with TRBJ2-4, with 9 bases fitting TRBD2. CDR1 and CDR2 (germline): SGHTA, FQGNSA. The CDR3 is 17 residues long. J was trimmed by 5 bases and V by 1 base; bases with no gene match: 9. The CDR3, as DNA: TGTGCCAGCAGCTTAGTGGTAGGCACTAGCGGGCAAAACATTCAGTACTTC. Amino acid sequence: CASSLVVGTSGQNIQYF.

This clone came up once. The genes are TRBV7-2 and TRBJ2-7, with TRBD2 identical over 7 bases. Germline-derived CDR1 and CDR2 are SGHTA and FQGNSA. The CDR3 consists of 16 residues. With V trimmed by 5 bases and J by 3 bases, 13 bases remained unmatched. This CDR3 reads CASSGPTSSANYEQYF. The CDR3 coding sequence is TGTGCCAGCAGCGGACCGACTAGCTCCGCAAACTACGAGCAGTACTTC.

For the CDR3, the DNA is TGTGCCAGCAGCTCGAGCCAGGGAGGCAGCTACGAGCAGTACTTC. As protein: CASSSSQGGSYEQYF. The chain links TRBV9 to TRBJ2-7, with D perhaps TRBD2 (6 bases). Germline values: CDR1 SGDLS, CDR2 YYNGEE. The CDR3 loop spans 15 amino acids. Trimming took 4 bases from V and 3 from J, leaving 17 bases between them. The full variable domain, in which reference TRBV9 and TRBJ2-7 provide the parts outside the CDR3, is DSGVTQTPKHLITATGQRVTLRCSPRSGDLSVYWYQQSLDQGLQFLIQYYNGEERAKGNILERFSAQQFPDLHSELNLSSLELGDSALYFCASSSSQGGSYEQYFGPGTRLTVT.

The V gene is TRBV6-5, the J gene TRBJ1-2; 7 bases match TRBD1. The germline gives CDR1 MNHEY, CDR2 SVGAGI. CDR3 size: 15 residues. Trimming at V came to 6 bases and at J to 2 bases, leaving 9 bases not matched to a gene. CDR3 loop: CASSDPGQANYGYTF. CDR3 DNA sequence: TGTGCCAGCAGCGACCCTGGACAGGCGAACTATGGCTACACCTTC.

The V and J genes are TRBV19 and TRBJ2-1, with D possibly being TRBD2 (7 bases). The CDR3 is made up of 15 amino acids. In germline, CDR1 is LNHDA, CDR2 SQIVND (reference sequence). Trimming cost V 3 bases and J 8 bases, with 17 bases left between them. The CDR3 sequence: CASSIEGGAKYEQFF. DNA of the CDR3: TGTGCCAGTAGTATCGAAGGGGGGGCCAAGTATGAGCAGTTCTTC.

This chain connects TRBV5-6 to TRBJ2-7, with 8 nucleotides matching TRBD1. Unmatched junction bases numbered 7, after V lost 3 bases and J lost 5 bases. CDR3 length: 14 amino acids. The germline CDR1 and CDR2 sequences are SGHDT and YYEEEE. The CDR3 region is CASSSGTGYHEQYF. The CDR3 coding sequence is TGTGCCAGCAGCTCAGGGACAGGATACCACGAGCAGTACTTC.

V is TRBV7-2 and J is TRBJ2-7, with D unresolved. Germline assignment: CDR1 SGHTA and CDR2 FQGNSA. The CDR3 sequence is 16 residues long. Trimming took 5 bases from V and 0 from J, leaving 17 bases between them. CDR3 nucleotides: TGTGCCAGCAGCCTTCGTGGTGGTGGCAGCTCCTACGAGCAGTACTTC. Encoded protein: CASSLRGGGSSYEQYF. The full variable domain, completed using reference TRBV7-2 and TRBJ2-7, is GAGVSQSPSNKVTEKGKDVELRCDPISGHTALYWYRQSLGQGLEFLIYFQGNSAPDKSGLPSDRFSAERTGGSVSTLTIQRTQQEDSAVYLCASSLRGGGSSYEQYFGPGTRLTVT.

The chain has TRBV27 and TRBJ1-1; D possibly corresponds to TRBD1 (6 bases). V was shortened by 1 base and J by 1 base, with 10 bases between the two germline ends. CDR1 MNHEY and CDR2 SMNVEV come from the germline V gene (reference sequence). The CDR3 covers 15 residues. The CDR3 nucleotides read TGTGCCAGCAGTTTATGGGGGCAGGCGAACACTGAAGCTTTCTTT. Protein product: CASSLWGQANTEAFF.

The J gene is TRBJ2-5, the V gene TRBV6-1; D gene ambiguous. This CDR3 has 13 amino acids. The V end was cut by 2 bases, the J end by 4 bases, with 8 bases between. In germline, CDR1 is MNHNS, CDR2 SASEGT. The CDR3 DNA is TGTGCCAGCAGTGAAATCTACTCAGAGACCCAGTACTTC. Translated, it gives CASSEIYSETQYF.

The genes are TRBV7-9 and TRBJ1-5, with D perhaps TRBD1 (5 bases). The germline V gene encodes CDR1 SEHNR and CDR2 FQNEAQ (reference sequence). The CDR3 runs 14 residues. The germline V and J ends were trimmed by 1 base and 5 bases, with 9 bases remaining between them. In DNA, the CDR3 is TGTGCCAGCAGCTTAGACCAGGGCGATCAGCCCCAGCATTTT. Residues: CASSLDQGDQPQHF.

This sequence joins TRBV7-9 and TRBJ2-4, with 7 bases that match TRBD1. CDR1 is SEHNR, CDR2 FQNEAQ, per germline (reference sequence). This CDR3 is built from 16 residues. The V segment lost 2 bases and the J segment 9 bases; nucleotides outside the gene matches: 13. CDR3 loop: CASSLQGESQEGIQYF. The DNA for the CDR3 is TGTGCCAGCAGCTTACAGGGGGAGAGCCAGGAAGGCATTCAGTACTTC.

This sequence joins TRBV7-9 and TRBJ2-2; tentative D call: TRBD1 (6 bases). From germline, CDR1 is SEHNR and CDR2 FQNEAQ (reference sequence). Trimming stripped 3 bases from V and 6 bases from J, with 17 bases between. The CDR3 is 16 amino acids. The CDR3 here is CASSLISGKGAGELFF. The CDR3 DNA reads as TGTGCCAGCAGCTTGATTTCTGGCAAGGGGGCCGGGGAGCTGTTTTTT.

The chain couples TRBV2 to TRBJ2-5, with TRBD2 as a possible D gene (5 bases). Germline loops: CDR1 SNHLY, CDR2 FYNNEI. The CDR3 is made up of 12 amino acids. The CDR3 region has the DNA TGTGCGTTCTCCGCCCGGGGAGAGACCCAGTACTTC. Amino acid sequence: CAFSARGETQYF.

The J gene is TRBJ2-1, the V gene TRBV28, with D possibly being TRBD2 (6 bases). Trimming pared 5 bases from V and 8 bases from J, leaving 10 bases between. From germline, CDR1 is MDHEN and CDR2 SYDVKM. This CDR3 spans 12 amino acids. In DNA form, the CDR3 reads TGTGCCAGCAGTAGGGCTAGCGATGAGCAGTTCTTC. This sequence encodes CASSRASDEQFF.

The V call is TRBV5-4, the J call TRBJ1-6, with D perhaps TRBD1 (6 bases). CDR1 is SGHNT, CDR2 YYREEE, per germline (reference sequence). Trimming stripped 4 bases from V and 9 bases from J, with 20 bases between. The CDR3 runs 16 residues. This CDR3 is CASSQNLQGSPSPLHF. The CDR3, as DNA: TGTGCCAGCAGCCAGAACTTACAGGGTTCCCCTTCACCCCTCCACTTT.

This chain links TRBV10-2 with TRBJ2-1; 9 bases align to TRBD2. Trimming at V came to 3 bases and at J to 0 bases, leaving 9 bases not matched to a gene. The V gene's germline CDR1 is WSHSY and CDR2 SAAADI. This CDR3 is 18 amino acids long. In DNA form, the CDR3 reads TGCGCCAGCAGTGACGCATCCAGCGGGGGGCACTCCTACAATGAGCAGTTCTTC. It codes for CASSDASSGGHSYNEQFF.

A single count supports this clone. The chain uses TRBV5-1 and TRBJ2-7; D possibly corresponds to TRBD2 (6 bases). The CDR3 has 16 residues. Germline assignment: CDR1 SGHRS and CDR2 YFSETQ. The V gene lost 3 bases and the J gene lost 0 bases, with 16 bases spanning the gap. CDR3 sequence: CASSYGAGQISYEQYF. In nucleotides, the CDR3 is TGCGCCAGCAGCTACGGGGCGGGGCAAATCTCCTACGAGCAGTACTTC.

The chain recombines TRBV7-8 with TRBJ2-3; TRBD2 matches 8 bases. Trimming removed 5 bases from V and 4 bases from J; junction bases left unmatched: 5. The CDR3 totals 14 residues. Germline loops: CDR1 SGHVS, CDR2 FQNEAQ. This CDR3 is CASSTEAGADTQYF. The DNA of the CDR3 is TGTGCCAGCAGCACGGAAGCGGGGGCAGATACGCAGTATTTT.

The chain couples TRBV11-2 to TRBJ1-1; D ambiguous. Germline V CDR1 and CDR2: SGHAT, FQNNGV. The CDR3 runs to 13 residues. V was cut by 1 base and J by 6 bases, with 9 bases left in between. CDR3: CASSLGAGPEAFF. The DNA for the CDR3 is TGTGCCAGCAGCTTAGGGGCCGGCCCTGAAGCTTTCTTT.

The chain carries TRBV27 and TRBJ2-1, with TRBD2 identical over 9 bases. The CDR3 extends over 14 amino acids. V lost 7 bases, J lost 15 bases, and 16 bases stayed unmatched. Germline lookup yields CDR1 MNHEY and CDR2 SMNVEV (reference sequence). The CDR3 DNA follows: TGTGCCAGCAAAATCGCTAGCGGGGATCCAGCGCCGTTCTTC. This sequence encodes CASKIASGDPAPFF.

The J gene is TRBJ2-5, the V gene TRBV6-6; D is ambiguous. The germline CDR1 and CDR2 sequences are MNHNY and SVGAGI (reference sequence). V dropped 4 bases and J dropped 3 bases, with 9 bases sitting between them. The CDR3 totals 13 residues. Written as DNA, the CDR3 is TGTGCCAGCAGTTTGAGAGAGGAAGAGACCCAGTACTTC. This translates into CASSLREEETQYF.

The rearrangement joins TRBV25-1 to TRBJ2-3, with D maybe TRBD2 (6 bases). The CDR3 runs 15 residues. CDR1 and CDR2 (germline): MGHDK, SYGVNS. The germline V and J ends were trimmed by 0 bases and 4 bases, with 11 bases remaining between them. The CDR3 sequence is CASSEYGGVADTQYF. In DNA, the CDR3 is TGTGCCAGCAGTGAATACGGCGGGGTAGCAGATACGCAGTATTTT. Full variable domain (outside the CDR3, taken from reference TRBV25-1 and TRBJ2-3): EADIYQTPRYLVIGTGKKITLECSQTMGHDKMYWYQQDPGMELHLIHYSYGVNSTEKGDLSSESTVSRIRTEHFPLTLESARPSHTSQYLCASSEYGGVADTQYFGPGTRLTVL.

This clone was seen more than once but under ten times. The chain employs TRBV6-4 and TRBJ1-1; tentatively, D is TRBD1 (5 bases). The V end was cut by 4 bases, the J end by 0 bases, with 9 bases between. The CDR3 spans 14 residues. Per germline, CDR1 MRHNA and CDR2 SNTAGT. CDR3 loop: CASSAGGVNTEAFF. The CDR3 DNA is TGTGCCAGCAGTGCTGGGGGGGTGAACACTGAAGCTTTCTTT.

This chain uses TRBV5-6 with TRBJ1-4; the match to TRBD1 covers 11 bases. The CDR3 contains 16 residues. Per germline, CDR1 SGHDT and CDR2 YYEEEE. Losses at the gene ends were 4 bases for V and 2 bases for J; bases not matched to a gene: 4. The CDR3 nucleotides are TGTGCCAGCAGCAGGGACAGGGGGAACACTAATGAAAAACTGTTTTTT. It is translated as CASSRDRGNTNEKLFF.

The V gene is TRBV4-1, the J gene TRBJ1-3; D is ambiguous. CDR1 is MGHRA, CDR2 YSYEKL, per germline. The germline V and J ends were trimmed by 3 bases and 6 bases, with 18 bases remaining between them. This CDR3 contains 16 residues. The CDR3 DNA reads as TGCGCCAGCAGCCATGTTTTACTTCAGGCTGCAAACACCATATATTTT. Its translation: CASSHVLLQAANTIYF.

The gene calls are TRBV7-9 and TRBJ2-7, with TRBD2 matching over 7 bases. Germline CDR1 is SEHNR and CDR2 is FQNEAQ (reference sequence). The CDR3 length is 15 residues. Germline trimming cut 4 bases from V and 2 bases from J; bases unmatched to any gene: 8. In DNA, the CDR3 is TGTGCCAGCAGCTCAGGGTACGGGGGGACCTACGAGCAGTACTTC. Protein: CASSSGYGGTYEQYF. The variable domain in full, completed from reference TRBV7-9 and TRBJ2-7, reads DTGVSQNPRHKITKRGQNVTFRCDPISEHNRLYWYRQTLGQGPEFLTYFQNEAQLEKSRLLSDRFSAERPKGSFSTLEIQRTEQGDSAMYLCASSSGYGGTYEQYFGPGTRLTVT.

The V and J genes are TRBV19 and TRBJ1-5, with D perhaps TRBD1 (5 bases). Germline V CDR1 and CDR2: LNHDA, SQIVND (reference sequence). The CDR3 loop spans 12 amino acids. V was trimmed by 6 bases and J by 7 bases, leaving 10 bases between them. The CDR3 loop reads CASRSTVQPQHF. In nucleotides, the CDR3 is TGTGCCAGTAGATCGACAGTACAGCCCCAGCATTTT.

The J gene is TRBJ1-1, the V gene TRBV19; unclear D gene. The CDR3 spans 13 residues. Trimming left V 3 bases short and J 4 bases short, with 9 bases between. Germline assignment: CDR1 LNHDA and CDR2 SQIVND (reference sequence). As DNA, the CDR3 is TGTGCCAGTAGTATTTTGGTAGCCACTGAAGCTTTCTTT. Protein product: CASSILVATEAFF.

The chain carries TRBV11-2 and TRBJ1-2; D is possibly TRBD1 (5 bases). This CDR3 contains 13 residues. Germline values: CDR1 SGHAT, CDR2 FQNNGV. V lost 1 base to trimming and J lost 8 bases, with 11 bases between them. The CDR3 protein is CASSLVLGGGYTF. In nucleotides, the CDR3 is TGTGCCAGCAGCTTAGTTCTTGGGGGGGGCTACACCTTC.

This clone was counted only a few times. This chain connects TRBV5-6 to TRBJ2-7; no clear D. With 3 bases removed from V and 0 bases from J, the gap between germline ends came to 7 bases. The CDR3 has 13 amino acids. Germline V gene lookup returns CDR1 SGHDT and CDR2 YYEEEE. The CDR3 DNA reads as TGTGCCAGCAGCTATGGTAGCTCCTACGAGCAGTACTTC. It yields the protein CASSYGSSYEQYF.